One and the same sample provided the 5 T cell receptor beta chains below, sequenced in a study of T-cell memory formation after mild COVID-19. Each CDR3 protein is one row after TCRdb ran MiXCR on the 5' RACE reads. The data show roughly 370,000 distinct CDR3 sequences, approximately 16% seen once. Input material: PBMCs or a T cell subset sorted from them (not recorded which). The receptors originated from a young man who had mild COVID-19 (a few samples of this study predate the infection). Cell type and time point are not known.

The CDR3, as DNA: TGTGCCAGCAGCATATGGAATGAGCAGTTCTTC. Translating it yields CASSIWNEQFF. V gene TRBV6-2 or TRBV6-3 combines with J gene TRBJ2-1; D ambiguous. Per germline, CDR1 MNHEY and CDR2 SVGEGT. The CDR3 runs to 11 residues. Trimming left V 6 bases short and J 7 bases short, with 7 bases between.

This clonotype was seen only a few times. As DNA, the CDR3 is TGTGCCAGCAGTCCAGCGTCTTCCTATGGCTACACCTTC. Protein: CASSPASSYGYTF. The chain couples TRBV7-8 to TRBJ1-2; D gene unclear. V shed 6 bases and J shed 4 bases, with 12 bases lying between them. The germline V gene has CDR1 SGHVS and CDR2 FQNEAQ. The CDR3 is 13 amino acids.

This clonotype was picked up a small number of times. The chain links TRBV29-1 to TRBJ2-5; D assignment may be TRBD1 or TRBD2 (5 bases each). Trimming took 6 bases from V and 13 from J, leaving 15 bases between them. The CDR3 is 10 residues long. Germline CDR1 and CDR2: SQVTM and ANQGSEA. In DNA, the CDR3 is TGCAGCGTCCAAGGGACGCTCTCGTACTTC. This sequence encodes CSVQGTLSYF.

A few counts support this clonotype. The CDR3 protein is CASSFGSTNEKLFF. The CDR3 DNA is TGCGCCAGCAGCTTCGGGTCCACTAATGAAAAACTGTTTTTT. The chain carries TRBV5-1 and TRBJ1-4; D unclear. V was shortened by 2 bases and J by 2 bases, with 7 bases between the two germline ends. Germline V lookup: CDR1 SGHRS, CDR2 YFSETQ. This CDR3 has 14 amino acids. Variable domain in full (rest from reference TRBV5-1 and TRBJ1-4): KAGVTQTPRYLIKTRGQQVTLSCSPISGHRSVSWYQQTPGQGLQFLFEYFSETQRNKGNFPGRFSGRQFSNSRSEMNVSTLELGDSALYLCASSFGSTNEKLFFGSGTQLSVL.

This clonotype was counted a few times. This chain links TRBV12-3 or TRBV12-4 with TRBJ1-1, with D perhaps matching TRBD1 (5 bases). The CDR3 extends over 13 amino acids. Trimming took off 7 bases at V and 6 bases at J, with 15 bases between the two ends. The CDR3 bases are TGTGCCAGCACCTTAAGGGGCAAATCTGAAGCTTTCTTT. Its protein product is CASTLRGKSEAFF.